Sequencing of this TCR beta chain was carried out in a study of regulatory T cells in long-lasting Graves disease. Sequencing libraries for TCR beta were prepared with iRepertoire HTBI primers and Arm-PCR of CDR3 regions. MiXCR, run by TCRdb on the multiplex PCR reads, gives a single entry per CDR3 protein. This sample has more than 300,000 distinct CDR3 sequences, with roughly 15% found just once. This sample's time point: newly diagnosed GD, antithyroid drugs for less than 3 months. From RNA extracted from PBMCs, the TCR library was made. The data were also submitted as part of a second study, on T cells in Graves' hyperthyroidism and ophthalmopathy.

This receptor was taken from a woman under 30 with Graves disease. This specimen consisted of peripheral blood mononuclear cells (PBMCs), obtained at new diagnosis, from a patient treated with antithyroid drugs.

CDR3 nucleotide sequence: TGCGCCAGCAGCCAAGGCGGGGCGGGAGTCTACAATGAGCAGTTCTTC. This gives the protein CASSQGGAGVYNEQFF. The chain combines TRBV4-1 with TRBJ2-1, with TRBD2 matching 7 bases. Germline CDR1 is MGHRA and CDR2 is YSYEKL. The V gene end was trimmed by 1 base and the J gene end by 3 bases; junction bases not matched to a gene: 6. The CDR3 is 16 amino acids.